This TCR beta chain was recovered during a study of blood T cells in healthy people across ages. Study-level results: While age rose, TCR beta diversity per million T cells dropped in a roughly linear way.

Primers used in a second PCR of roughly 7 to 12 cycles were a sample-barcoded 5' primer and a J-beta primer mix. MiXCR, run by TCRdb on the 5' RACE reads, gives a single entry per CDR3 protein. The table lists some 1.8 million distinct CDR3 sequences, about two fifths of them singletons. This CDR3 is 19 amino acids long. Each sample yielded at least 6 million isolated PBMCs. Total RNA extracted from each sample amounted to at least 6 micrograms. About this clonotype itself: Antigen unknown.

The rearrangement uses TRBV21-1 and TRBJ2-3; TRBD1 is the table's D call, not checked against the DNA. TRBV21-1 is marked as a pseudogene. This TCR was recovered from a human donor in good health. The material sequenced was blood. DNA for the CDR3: TGTGCCAGCAGCAAAGCGGTGCCCCCTGGAACAGATAGCACAGATACGCAGTATTTT. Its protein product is CASSKAVPPGTDSTDTQYF.